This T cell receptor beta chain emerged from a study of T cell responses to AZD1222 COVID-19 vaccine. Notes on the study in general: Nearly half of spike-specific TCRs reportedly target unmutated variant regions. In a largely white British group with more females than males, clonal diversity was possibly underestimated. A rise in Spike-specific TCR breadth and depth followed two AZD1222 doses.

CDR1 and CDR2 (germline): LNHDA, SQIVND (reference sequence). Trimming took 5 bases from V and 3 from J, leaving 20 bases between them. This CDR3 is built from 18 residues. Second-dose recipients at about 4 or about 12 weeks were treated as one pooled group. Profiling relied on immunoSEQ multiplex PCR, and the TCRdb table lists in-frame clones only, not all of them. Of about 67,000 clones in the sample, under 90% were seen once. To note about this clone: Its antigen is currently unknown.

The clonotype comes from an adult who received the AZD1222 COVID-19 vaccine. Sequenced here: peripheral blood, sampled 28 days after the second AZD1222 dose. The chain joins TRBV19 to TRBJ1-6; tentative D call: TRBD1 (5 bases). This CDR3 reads CASSSVGGVGFYNSPLHF. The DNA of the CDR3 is TGTGCCAGTAGTTCGGTGGGAGGGGTCGGCTTCTATAATTCACCCCTCCACTTT.